This TCR beta chain was captured by sequencing in a study of blood T cell repertoires in COVID-19. For the study at large: Acute-phase and convalescent COVID-19 samples originated in the United States, Italy and Spain. The analysed material was cDNA or gDNA that came from T cells, B-cell-depleted T cells, or PBMCs.

Membership in each cohort depended on participant-reported clinical history. Assay used: immunoSEQ multiplex PCR; TCRdb lists only in-frame clones, some missing. The sample includes 400,000 to 450,000 clones, 80% to 90% of them seen just once. In germline, CDR1 is KGHSH, CDR2 LQKENI. The CDR3 sequence is 13 residues long. Worth noting for this clone: A junction boundary mismatches the germline segment, possibly from a read error.

Sequencing was carried out using PBMCs or T cells enriched from blood (not recorded which). The rearrangement joins TRBV18 to TRBJ2-1; D is perhaps TRBD1 (6 bases). This TCR was sampled from a man aged 25-45 years who had recovered from COVID-19. Here the CDR3 DNA reads TGTGCCAGCTCACAAGAGGACAGCGAGCAGCAATTCTTC. It specifies CASSQEDSEQQFF.